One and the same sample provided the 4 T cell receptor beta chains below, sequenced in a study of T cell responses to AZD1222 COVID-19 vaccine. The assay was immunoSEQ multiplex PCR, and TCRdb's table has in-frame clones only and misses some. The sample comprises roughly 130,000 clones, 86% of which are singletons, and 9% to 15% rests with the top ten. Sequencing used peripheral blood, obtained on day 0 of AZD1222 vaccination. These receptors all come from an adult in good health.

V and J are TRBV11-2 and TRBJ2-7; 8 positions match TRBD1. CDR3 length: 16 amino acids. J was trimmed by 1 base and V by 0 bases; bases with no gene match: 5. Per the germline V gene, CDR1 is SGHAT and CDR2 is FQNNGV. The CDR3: CASSLEDRAPSYEQYF. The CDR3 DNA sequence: TGTGCCAGCAGCTTAGAGGACAGGGCGCCTTCCTACGAGCAGTACTTC.

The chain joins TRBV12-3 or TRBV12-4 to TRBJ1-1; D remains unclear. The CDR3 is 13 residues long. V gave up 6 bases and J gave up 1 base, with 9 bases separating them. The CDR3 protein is CASRTEGNTEAFF. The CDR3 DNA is TGTGCCAGCAGGACGGAGGGGAACACTGAAGCTTTCTTT.

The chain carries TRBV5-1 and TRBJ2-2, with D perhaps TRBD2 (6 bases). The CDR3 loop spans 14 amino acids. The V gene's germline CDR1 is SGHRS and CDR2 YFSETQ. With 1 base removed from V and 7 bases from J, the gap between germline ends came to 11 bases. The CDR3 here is CASSLPSDGGELFF. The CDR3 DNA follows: TGCGCCAGCAGCTTGCCTAGCGACGGCGGGGAGCTGTTTTTT.

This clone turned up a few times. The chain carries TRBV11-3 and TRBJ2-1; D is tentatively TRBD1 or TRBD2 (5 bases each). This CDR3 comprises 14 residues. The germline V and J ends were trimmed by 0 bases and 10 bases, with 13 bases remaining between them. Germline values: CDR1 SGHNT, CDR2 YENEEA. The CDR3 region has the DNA TGTGCCAGCAGCTTAGATGGGACCCCGAGGGAGCAGTTCTTC. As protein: CASSLDGTPREQFF.